This T cell receptor beta chain was obtained from a study of blood T cell repertoires in COVID-19. This table comes from immunoSEQ multiplex PCR, and its TCRdb copy is limited to in-frame clones, with some not included. Of about 160,000 clones listed, roughly 79% are singletons. This CDR3 is 15 amino acids long. V gave up 2 bases and J gave up 6 bases, with 14 bases separating them. Germline V gene sequence: CDR1 SGHRS, CDR2 YFSETQ. This chain joins TRBV5-1 and TRBJ2-2, with D perhaps matching TRBD1 (6 bases). Sequenced input: peripheral blood. The receptor was derived from an elderly woman with acute or convalescent COVID-19. The CDR3 coding sequence is TGCGCCAGCAGCTTCGCGAGGGGGACACCCGGGGAGCTGTTTTTT. Translated: CASSFARGTPGELFF.